Listed below are T cell receptor beta chains from one sample, sequenced in a study of T cell changes during pregnancy in multiple sclerosis. The protocol was immunoSEQ multiplex PCR, while the TCRdb copy is restricted to in-frame clones and leaves out a portion. The sample yields about 53,000 clones, around 91% seen once. The sample was peripheral blood, taken after pregnancy. The receptors were sampled from a female donor in good health, enrolled as a control in a pregnancy study. Each CDR3 is given with its conserved first and last residue. Each record gives: D gene, J gene, clone size, V gene, CDR3 protein, CDR3 DNA. The D gene is left open where the match is weak. Expanded clones are given a class, and other clones once, few, many or no size at all.

D gene: TRBD2
J gene: TRBJ2-5
clone size: -
V gene: TRBV5-6
CDR3 protein: CASSLMASGEKETQYF
CDR3 DNA: TGTGCCAGCAGCTTGATGGCTAGCGGGGAGAAAGAGACCCAGTACTTC

D gene: TRBD1
J gene: TRBJ2-2
clone size: once
V gene: TRBV27
CDR3 protein: CASSSRQGPGELFF
CDR3 DNA: TGTGCCAGCAGTTCGAGACAGGGGCCCGGGGAGCTGTTTTTT

D gene: TRBD1
J gene: TRBJ1-5
clone size: -
V gene: TRBV10-3
CDR3 protein: CAISPGQGSGQPQHF
CDR3 DNA: TGTGCCATCAGCCCGGGACAGGGGTCGGGACAGCCCCAGCATTTT

D gene: -
J gene: TRBJ1-4
clone size: -
V gene: TRBV12-5
CDR3 protein: CASGLSSTNEKLFF
CDR3 DNA: TGTGCTAGTGGTTTGAGCTCAACTAATGAAAAACTGTTTTTT

D gene: TRBD1
J gene: TRBJ2-1
clone size: -
V gene: TRBV7-9
CDR3 protein: CASRPGGKRYNEQFF
CDR3 DNA: TGTGCCAGCAGGCCAGGGGGCAAGAGATACAATGAGCAGTTCTTC

D gene: -
J gene: TRBJ1-1
clone size: -
V gene: TRBV28
CDR3 protein: CASSFQKGQNTEAFF
CDR3 DNA: TGTGCCAGCAGTTTTCAGAAGGGGCAGAACACTGAAGCTTTCTTT

D gene: -
J gene: TRBJ2-1
clone size: -
V gene: TRBV14
CDR3 protein: CASSLTGSPFYNEQFF
CDR3 DNA: TGTGCCAGCAGCCTTACGGGGAGCCCCTTCTACAATGAGCAGTTCTTC

D gene: TRBD1
J gene: TRBJ1-1
clone size: -
V gene: TRBV11-2
CDR3 protein: CASSPESLRDRDQNTEAFF
CDR3 DNA: TGTGCCAGCAGCCCCGAATCCCTCCGGGACAGGGACCAGAACACTGAAGCTTTCTTT

D gene: TRBD1
J gene: TRBJ1-2
clone size: once
V gene: TRBV27
CDR3 protein: CASRWGSQGARGGYTF
CDR3 DNA: TGTGCCAGCAGGTGGGGGAGCCAGGGGGCGCGAGGGGGCTACACCTTC

D gene: TRBD2
J gene: TRBJ2-3
clone size: -
V gene: TRBV6-5
CDR3 protein: CASSSLAGVVDTQYF
CDR3 DNA: TGTGCCAGCAGTTCTCTAGCGGGAGTGGTAGATACGCAGTATTTT

D gene: -
J gene: TRBJ2-1
clone size: -
V gene: TRBV9
CDR3 protein: CASSVALDFNEQFF
CDR3 DNA: TGTGCCAGCAGCGTAGCTCTCGACTTCAATGAGCAGTTCTTC

D gene: -
J gene: TRBJ2-2
clone size: -
V gene: TRBV27
CDR3 protein: CASSFPSNTGELFF
CDR3 DNA: TGTGCCAGCAGTTTCCCGTCGAACACCGGGGAGCTGTTTTTT

D gene: -
J gene: TRBJ2-7
clone size: -
V gene: TRBV7-7
CDR3 protein: CASSLGAGGEQYF
CDR3 DNA: TGTGCCAGCAGCTTAGGGGCCGGTGGGGAGCAGTACTTC

D gene: TRBD1
J gene: TRBJ1-2
clone size: -
V gene: TRBV5-1
CDR3 protein: CASSGDRVTRGYTF
CDR3 DNA: TGCGCCAGCAGCGGGGACAGGGTCACGAGGGGCTACACCTTC

D gene: TRBD1
J gene: TRBJ1-5
clone size: -
V gene: TRBV7-9
CDR3 protein: CASSLGDRDNQPQHF
CDR3 DNA: TGTGCCAGCAGCTTAGGAGACAGGGACAATCAGCCCCAGCATTTT

D gene: -
J gene: TRBJ2-5
clone size: -
V gene: TRBV5-1
CDR3 protein: CASSLGTPGGRQETQYF
CDR3 DNA: TGCGCCAGCAGCTTGGGGACCCCCGGGGGACGCCAAGAGACCCAGTACTTC

D gene: TRBD1
J gene: TRBJ2-3
clone size: -
V gene: TRBV29-1
CDR3 protein: CSVETGGRDTQYF
CDR3 DNA: TGCAGCGTTGAGACAGGGGGCAGAGATACGCAGTATTTT

D gene: TRBD2
J gene: TRBJ2-3
clone size: once
V gene: TRBV6-5
CDR3 protein: CASSWRGASTDTQYF
CDR3 DNA: TGTGCCAGCAGTTGGCGGGGGGCAAGCACAGATACGCAGTATTTT

D gene: TRBD1
J gene: TRBJ1-1
clone size: -
V gene: TRBV25-1
CDR3 protein: CASRGQVSEAFF
CDR3 DNA: TGTGCCAGCCGGGGACAGGTGAGTGAAGCTTTCTTT

D gene: TRBD2
J gene: TRBJ2-3
clone size: -
V gene: TRBV27
CDR3 protein: CASSLLLAGGPDTQYF
CDR3 DNA: TGTGCCAGCAGTTTATTATTAGCGGGAGGGCCAGATACGCAGTATTTT

D gene: -
J gene: TRBJ2-6
clone size: -
V gene: TRBV6-1
CDR3 protein: CASSEGPGGGLISGANVLTF
CDR3 DNA: TGTGCCAGCAGTGAAGGCCCGGGGGGCGGTTTGATCTCTGGGGCCAACGTCCTGACTTTC

D gene: TRBD1
J gene: TRBJ1-2
clone size: -
V gene: TRBV5-4
CDR3 protein: CASSQGQRYGYTF
CDR3 DNA: TGTGCCAGCAGCCAGGGACAGAGATATGGCTACACCTTC

D gene: -
J gene: TRBJ1-1
clone size: -
V gene: TRBV28
CDR3 protein: CASSPTEGLRTEAFF
CDR3 DNA: TGTGCCAGCAGTCCAACGGAGGGCCTGAGGACTGAAGCTTTCTTT

D gene: TRBD2
J gene: TRBJ2-7
clone size: -
V gene: TRBV10-3
CDR3 protein: CAISGPGGLAGGTIYEQYF
CDR3 DNA: TGTGCCATCAGTGGCCCGGGGGGACTAGCGGGAGGGACCATCTACGAGCAGTACTTC

D gene: TRBD1
J gene: TRBJ1-2
clone size: -
V gene: TRBV7-3
CDR3 protein: CASSLWLGQEGPYGYTF
CDR3 DNA: TGTGCCAGCAGCTTATGGCTAGGACAGGAGGGACCCTATGGCTACACCTTC

D gene: -
J gene: TRBJ2-6
clone size: -
V gene: TRBV15
CDR3 protein: CATSKWARATSGANVLTF
CDR3 DNA: TGTGCCACCAGCAAGTGGGCCAGGGCGACGTCTGGGGCCAACGTCCTGACTTTC

D gene: TRBD2
J gene: TRBJ2-1
clone size: -
V gene: TRBV4-2
CDR3 protein: CASSQEGTSGGPPYNEQFF
CDR3 DNA: TGTGCCAGCAGCCAAGAAGGCACTAGCGGGGGGCCACCCTACAATGAGCAGTTCTTC

D gene: TRBD2
J gene: TRBJ2-7
clone size: -
V gene: TRBV4-1
CDR3 protein: CASSPTSGGTYEQYF
CDR3 DNA: TGCGCCAGCAGCCCAACTAGCGGGGGGACCTACGAGCAGTACTTC

D gene: TRBD1
J gene: TRBJ2-1
clone size: -
V gene: TRBV4-2
CDR3 protein: CASSQARTGRNEQFF
CDR3 DNA: TGTGCCAGCAGCCAAGCCCGGACAGGGCGGAATGAGCAGTTCTTC

D gene: -
J gene: TRBJ1-2
clone size: many
V gene: TRBV6-6
CDR3 protein: CASQNNYGYTF
CDR3 DNA: TGTGCCAGCCAAAATAACTATGGCTACACCTTC

D gene: -
J gene: TRBJ1-1
clone size: -
V gene: TRBV5-1
CDR3 protein: CASSWGGLTEAFF
CDR3 DNA: TGCGCCAGCAGCTGGGGGGGGCTGACTGAAGCTTTCTTT

D gene: -
J gene: TRBJ2-1
clone size: -
V gene: TRBV7-3
CDR3 protein: CASSPDSYNEQFF
CDR3 DNA: TGTGCCAGCAGCCCCGACAGCTACAATGAGCAGTTCTTC

D gene: TRBD1
J gene: TRBJ2-1
clone size: -
V gene: TRBV2
CDR3 protein: CASSPFDRGKGNEQFF
CDR3 DNA: TGTGCCAGCAGTCCTTTTGACAGGGGAAAGGGGAATGAGCAGTTCTTC

D gene: -
J gene: TRBJ1-3
clone size: -
V gene: TRBV27
CDR3 protein: CASSLRGLSGNTIYF
CDR3 DNA: TGTGCCAGCAGTTTAAGGGGACTCTCTGGAAACACCATATATTTT

D gene: -
J gene: TRBJ2-1
clone size: -
V gene: TRBV28
CDR3 protein: CASSGSDSYNEQFF
CDR3 DNA: TGTGCCAGCAGCGGGTCCGACTCCTACAATGAGCAGTTCTTC

D gene: -
J gene: TRBJ1-1
clone size: -
V gene: TRBV6-5
CDR3 protein: CASSRTSGAEAFF
CDR3 DNA: TGTGCCAGCAGCCGTACTTCGGGGGCTGAAGCTTTCTTT

D gene: -
J gene: TRBJ1-2
clone size: -
V gene: TRBV2
CDR3 protein: CASSTPGYGYTF
CDR3 DNA: TGTGCCAGCAGTACCCCAGGGTATGGCTACACCTTC

D gene: TRBD2
J gene: TRBJ2-1
clone size: -
V gene: TRBV27
CDR3 protein: CASSSAAGGGYNEQFF
CDR3 DNA: TGTGCCAGCAGTTCCGCGGCGGGAGGAGGCTACAATGAGCAGTTCTTC

D gene: -
J gene: TRBJ2-6
clone size: -
V gene: TRBV4-2
CDR3 protein: CASSQGPGVGANVLTF
CDR3 DNA: TGTGCCAGCAGCCAAGGGCCCGGGGTTGGGGCCAACGTCCTGACTTTC

D gene: TRBD1
J gene: TRBJ2-1
clone size: -
V gene: TRBV5-1
CDR3 protein: CASSEQGAGYEQFF
CDR3 DNA: TGCGCCAGCAGCGAACAGGGGGCCGGTTATGAGCAGTTCTTC

D gene: TRBD1
J gene: TRBJ1-2
clone size: -
V gene: TRBV9
CDR3 protein: CASSAAQTGGSYGYTF
CDR3 DNA: TGTGCCAGCAGCGCAGCCCAGACAGGGGGGTCCTATGGCTACACCTTC

D gene: -
J gene: TRBJ2-1
clone size: -
V gene: TRBV28
CDR3 protein: CASSLVSGFHNEQFF
CDR3 DNA: TGTGCCAGCAGTTTGGTATCGGGATTCCACAATGAGCAGTTCTTC

D gene: -
J gene: TRBJ1-2
clone size: -
V gene: TRBV5-4
CDR3 protein: CASTEGAASNYGYTF
CDR3 DNA: TGTGCCAGCACCGAGGGCGCAGCCTCTAACTATGGCTACACCTTC

D gene: -
J gene: TRBJ2-3
clone size: -
V gene: TRBV19
CDR3 protein: CASLQGGTQYF
CDR3 DNA: TGTGCCAGTCTCCAGGGAGGCACGCAGTATTTT

D gene: TRBD2
J gene: TRBJ2-5
clone size: -
V gene: TRBV2
CDR3 protein: CASSEYRLAGDQETQYF
CDR3 DNA: TGTGCCAGCAGTGAATATCGCTTAGCGGGGGACCAAGAGACCCAGTACTTC

D gene: TRBD1
J gene: TRBJ2-7
clone size: -
V gene: TRBV5-6
CDR3 protein: CASTRTGQGYEQYF
CDR3 DNA: TGTGCCAGCACCAGAACCGGACAGGGCTACGAGCAGTACTTC

D gene: TRBD1
J gene: TRBJ1-2
clone size: -
V gene: TRBV7-2
CDR3 protein: CASSEAPQGAYYGYTF
CDR3 DNA: TGTGCCAGCAGCGAGGCCCCACAGGGGGCGTACTATGGCTACACCTTC

D gene: TRBD1
J gene: TRBJ2-7
clone size: -
V gene: TRBV10-1
CDR3 protein: CASSDGTGNKSYEQYF
CDR3 DNA: TGCGCCAGCAGTGATGGGACAGGGAACAAATCCTACGAGCAGTACTTC

D gene: -
J gene: TRBJ2-3
clone size: -
V gene: TRBV29-1
CDR3 protein: CSVEGYTDTQYF
CDR3 DNA: TGCAGCGTTGAAGGCTACACAGATACGCAGTATTTT

D gene: TRBD1
J gene: TRBJ1-5
clone size: -
V gene: TRBV28
CDR3 protein: CASSYRDRGDQPQHF
CDR3 DNA: TGTGCCAGCAGCTACAGGGACAGGGGGGATCAGCCCCAGCATTTT

D gene: -
J gene: TRBJ1-4
clone size: -
V gene: TRBV19
CDR3 protein: CASSWEVREKLFF
CDR3 DNA: TGTGCCAGTAGTTGGGAGGTCCGGGAAAAACTGTTTTTT

D gene: TRBD1
J gene: TRBJ2-2
clone size: -
V gene: TRBV30
CDR3 protein: CAWRLQGADTGELFF
CDR3 DNA: TGTGCCTGGAGATTACAGGGGGCGGACACCGGGGAGCTGTTTTTT